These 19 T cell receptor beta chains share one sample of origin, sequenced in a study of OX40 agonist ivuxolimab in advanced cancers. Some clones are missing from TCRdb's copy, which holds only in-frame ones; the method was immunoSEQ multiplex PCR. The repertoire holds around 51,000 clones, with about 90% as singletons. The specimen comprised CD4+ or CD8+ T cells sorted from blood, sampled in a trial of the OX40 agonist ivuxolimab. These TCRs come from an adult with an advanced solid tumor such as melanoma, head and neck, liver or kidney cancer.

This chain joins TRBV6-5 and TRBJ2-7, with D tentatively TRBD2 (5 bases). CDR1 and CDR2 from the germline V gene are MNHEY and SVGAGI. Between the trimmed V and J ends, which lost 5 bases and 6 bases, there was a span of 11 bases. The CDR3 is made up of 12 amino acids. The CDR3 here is CASSRDAGEQYF. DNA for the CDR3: TGTGCCAGCAGTAGGGATGCGGGCGAGCAGTACTTC.

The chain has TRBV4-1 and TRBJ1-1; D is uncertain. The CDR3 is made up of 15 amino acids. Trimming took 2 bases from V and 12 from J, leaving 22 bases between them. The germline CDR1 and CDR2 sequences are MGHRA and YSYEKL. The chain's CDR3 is CASSQPAQGMRLSFF. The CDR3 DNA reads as TGCGCCAGCAGCCAACCGGCTCAAGGGATGAGGTTGTCTTTCTTT.

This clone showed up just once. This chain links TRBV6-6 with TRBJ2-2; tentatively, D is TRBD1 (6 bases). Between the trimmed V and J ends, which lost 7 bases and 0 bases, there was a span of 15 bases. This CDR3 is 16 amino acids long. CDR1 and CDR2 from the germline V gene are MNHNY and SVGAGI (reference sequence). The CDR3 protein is CASIRGRLSNTGELFF. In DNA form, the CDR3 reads TGTGCCAGCATTAGGGGGAGACTCTCGAACACCGGGGAGCTGTTTTTT.

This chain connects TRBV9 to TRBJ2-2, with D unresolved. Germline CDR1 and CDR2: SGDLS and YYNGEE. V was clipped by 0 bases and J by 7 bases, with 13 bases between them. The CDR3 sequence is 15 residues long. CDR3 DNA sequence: TGTGCCAGCAGCGTAGACCCTAATACGCGCGGGGAGCTGTTTTTT. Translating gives CASSVDPNTRGELFF.

The CDR3 loop is CASSSTGGGQPQHF. CDR3 nucleotide sequence: TGTGCCAGCTCAAGCACAGGGGGCGGTCAGCCCCAGCATTTT. The rearrangement links TRBV18 to TRBJ1-5; 9 nucleotides line up with TRBD1. V lost 5 bases, J lost 6 bases, and 5 bases stayed unmatched. Per germline, CDR1 KGHSH and CDR2 LQKENI. The CDR3 is 14 residues long.

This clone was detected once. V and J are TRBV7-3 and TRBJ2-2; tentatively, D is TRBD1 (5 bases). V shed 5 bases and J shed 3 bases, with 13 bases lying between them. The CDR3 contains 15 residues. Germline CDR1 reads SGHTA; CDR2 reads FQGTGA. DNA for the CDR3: TGTGCCAGCAGCCGTGACAGAACGGACACCGGGGAGCTGTTTTTT. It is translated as CASSRDRTDTGELFF. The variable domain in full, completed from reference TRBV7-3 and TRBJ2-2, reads GAGVSQTPSNKVTEKGKYVELRCDPISGHTALYWYRQSLGQGPEFLIYFQGTGAADDSGLPNDRFFAVRPEGSVSTLKIQRTERGDSAVYLCASSRDRTDTGELFFGEGSRLTVL.

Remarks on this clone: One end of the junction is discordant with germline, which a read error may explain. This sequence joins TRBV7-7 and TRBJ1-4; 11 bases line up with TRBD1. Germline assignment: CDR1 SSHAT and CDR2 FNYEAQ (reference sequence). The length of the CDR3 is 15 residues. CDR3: CASSTGQGAREKLFF. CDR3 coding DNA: TGTGCTAGCAGCACCGGACAGGGGGCGAGAGAAAAACTGTTTTTT.

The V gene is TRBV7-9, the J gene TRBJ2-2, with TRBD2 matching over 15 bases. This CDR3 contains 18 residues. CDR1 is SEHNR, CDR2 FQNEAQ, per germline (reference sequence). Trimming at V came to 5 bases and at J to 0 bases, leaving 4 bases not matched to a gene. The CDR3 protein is CASSPGTSGRSNTGELFF. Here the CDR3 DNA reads TGTGCCAGCAGCCCGGGGACTAGCGGGAGGTCGAACACCGGGGAGCTGTTTTTT.

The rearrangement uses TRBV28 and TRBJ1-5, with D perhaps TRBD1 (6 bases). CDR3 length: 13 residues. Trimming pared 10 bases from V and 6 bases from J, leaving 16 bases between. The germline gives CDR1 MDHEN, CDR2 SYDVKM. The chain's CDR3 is CAISGDRGQPQHF. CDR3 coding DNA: TGTGCCATTTCAGGGGATCGCGGTCAGCCCCAGCATTTT.

The CDR3 region is CASSENPPRPVPLHF. DNA for the CDR3: TGTGCCAGCAGTGAAAATCCCCCGAGGCCGGTACCCCTCCACTTT. The chain employs TRBV2 and TRBJ1-6; D is unresolved. V was trimmed by 2 bases and J by 12 bases, leaving 17 bases between them. This CDR3 contains 15 residues. Germline V gives CDR1 SNHLY, CDR2 FYNNEI.

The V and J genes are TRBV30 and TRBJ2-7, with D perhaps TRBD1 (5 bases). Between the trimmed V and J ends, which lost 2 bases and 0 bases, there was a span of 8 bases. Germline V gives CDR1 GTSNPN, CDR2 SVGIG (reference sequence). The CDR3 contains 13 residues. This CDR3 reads CAWSLQVSYEQYF. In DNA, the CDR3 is TGTGCCTGGAGTTTACAGGTCTCCTACGAGCAGTACTTC. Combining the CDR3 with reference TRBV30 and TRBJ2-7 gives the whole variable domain SQTIHQWPATLVQPVGSPLSLECTVEGTSNPNLYWYRQAAGRGLQLLFYSVGIGQISSEVPQNLSASRPQDRQFILSSKKLLLSDSGFYLCAWSLQVSYEQYFGPGTRLTVT.

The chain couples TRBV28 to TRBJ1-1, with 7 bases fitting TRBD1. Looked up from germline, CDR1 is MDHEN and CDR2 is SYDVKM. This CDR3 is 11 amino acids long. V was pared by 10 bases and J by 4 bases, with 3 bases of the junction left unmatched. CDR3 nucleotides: TGTGCCACCGGGACAGCCACTGAAGCTTTCTTT. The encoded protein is CATGTATEAFF. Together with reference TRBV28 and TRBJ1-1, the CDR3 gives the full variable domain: DVKVTQSSRYLVKRTGEKVFLECVQDMDHENMFWYRQDPGLGLRLIYFSYDVKMKEKGDIPEGYSVSREKKERFSLILESASTNQTSMYLCATGTATEAFFGQGTRLTVV.

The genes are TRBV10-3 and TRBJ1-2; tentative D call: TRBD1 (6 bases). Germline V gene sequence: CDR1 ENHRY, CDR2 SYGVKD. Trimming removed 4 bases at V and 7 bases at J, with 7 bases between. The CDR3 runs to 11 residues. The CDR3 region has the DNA TGTGCCATCAGTGGACAGGTTGGCTACACCTTC. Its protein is CAISGQVGYTF.

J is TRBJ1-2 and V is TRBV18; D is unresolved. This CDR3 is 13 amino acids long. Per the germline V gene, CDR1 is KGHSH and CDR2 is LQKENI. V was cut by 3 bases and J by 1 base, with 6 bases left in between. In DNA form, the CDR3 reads TGTGCCAGCTCACCTGGGTTTAACTATGGCTACACCTTC. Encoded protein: CASSPGFNYGYTF.

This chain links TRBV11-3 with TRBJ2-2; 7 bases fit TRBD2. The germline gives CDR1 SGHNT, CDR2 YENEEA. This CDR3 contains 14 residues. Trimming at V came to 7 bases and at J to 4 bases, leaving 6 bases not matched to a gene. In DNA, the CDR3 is TGTGCCAGCAACCGGGGGGTCGGCACCGGGGAGCTGTTTTTT. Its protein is CASNRGVGTGELFF.

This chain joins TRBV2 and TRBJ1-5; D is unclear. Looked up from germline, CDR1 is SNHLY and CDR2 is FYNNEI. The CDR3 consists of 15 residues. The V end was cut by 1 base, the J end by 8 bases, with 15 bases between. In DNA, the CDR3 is TGTGCCAGCAGTGAAGAGTCGTTACAGCAAGAGCCCCAGCATTTT. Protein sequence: CASSEESLQQEPQHF.

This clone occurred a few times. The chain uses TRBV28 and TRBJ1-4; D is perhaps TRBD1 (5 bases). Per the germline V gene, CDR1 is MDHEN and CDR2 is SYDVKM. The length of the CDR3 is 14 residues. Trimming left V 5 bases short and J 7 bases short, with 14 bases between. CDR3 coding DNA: TGTGCCAGCAGTCCCCCCGTTAGGGGTGAAAAACTGTTTTTT. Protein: CASSPPVRGEKLFF.

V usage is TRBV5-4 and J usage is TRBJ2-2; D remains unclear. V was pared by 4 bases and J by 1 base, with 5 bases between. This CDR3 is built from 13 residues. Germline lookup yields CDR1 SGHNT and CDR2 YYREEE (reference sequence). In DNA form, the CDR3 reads TGTGCCAGCAGCGAACAGAACACCGGGGAGCTGTTTTTT. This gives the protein CASSEQNTGELFF.

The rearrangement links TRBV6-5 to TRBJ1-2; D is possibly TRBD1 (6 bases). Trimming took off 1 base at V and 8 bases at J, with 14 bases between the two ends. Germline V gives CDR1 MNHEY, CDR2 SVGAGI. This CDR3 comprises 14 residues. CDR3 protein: CASSYLQGRDGYTF. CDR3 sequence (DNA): TGTGCCAGCAGTTACTTACAGGGTCGGGACGGCTACACCTTC.